This T cell receptor (beta chain) was obtained from a study of graft-versus-host responses after intestinal transplantation. About the study: All recipients were given anti-thymocyte globulin induction, and tacrolimus and steroids were then administered for three to four years. Overall study findings and caveats: Allografts from individuals with graft-donor T cell macrochimerism displayed high graft-versus-host to host-versus-graft clonal ratios. Investigators detected GvH clones in recipient marrow, with some emerging earlier in ileum or blood.

The data were produced by immunoSEQ multiplex PCR, yet TCRdb's version contains in-frame clones alone and is incomplete. The table lists 5,000 to 6,000 clones, less than 80% of them singletons. To note about this clone: Its specificity is unknown.

Lymphocytes from graft epithelium and lamina propria were isolated. CDR3 length: 14 residues. V was clipped by 7 bases and J by 5 bases, with 17 bases between them. In germline, CDR1 is MNHEY, CDR2 SVGAGI. This TCR was recovered from a human patient who received an intestinal transplant, so some T cells may come from the graft donor. Specimen: ileum tissue, collected approximately 320 days after intestinal transplant. The V call is TRBV6-5, the J call TRBJ1-2, with D perhaps TRBD1 (5 bases). This CDR3 is CASIPHQGLYGYTF. The CDR3 DNA follows: TGTGCCAGCATCCCACATCAGGGTTTATATGGCTACACCTTC.